The rows below give T cell receptor beta chains drawn from one sample of a study of shared clonotypes between healthy human individuals. This table comes from immunoSEQ multiplex PCR, and its TCRdb copy is limited to in-frame clones, with some not included. The table shows around 990,000 clones, with 70% to 85% occurring only once. The sequenced sample consisted of memory CD4+ T cells from PBMCs. These receptors all stem from a man aged 18 to 35 in good health. Some clones in this sample may be carry-over from other donors' samples. Both conserved end residues are part of each CDR3. The D gene is left open where the match is weak. Clone size is stated in some rows and not others, as once, few, many or a class when expanded.

>TRBD1|.|TRBJ2-2|TRBV11-3
CASSLGQGRTGELFF
TGTGCCAGCAGCCTGGGACAGGGTAGAACCGGGGAGCTGTTTTTT
>TRBD1|.|TRBJ2-2|TRBV28
CASNIGGQLNTGELFF
TGTGCCAGCAACATAGGGGGACAGCTGAACACCGGGGAGCTGTTTTTT
>.|.|TRBJ2-7|TRBV4-1
CASSQASFSYEQYF
TGCGCCAGCAGCCAAGCTTCGTTTTCCTACGAGCAGTACTTC
>.|.|TRBJ2-7|TRBV29-1
CSVGTSYEQYF
TGCAGCGTTGGGACCTCCTACGAGCAGTACTTC
>.|.|TRBJ1-5|TRBV2
CASRGQGPQPQHF
TGTGCCAGCAGGGGGCAGGGGCCCCAGCCCCAGCATTTT
>.|.|TRBJ1-1|TRBV6-5
CASSYSKSGTEAFF
TGTGCCAGCAGTTACTCCAAAAGTGGCACTGAAGCTTTCTTT
>.|many|TRBJ2-6|TRBV5-8
CASSLGGFSGANVLTF
TGTGCCAGCAGCTTGGGCGGGTTCTCTGGGGCCAACGTCCTGACTTTC
>.|.|TRBJ2-3|TRBV5-1
CASSLGGTDTQYF
TGCGCCAGCAGCTTGGGGGGAACAGATACGCAGTATTTT
>.|many|TRBJ2-3|TRBV2
CASSDRADTQYF
TGTGCCAGCAGTGACAGGGCAGATACGCAGTATTTT
>TRBD1|.|TRBJ2-7|TRBV10-3
CAISFNGQGYEQYF
TGTGCCATCAGTTTTAATGGACAGGGCTACGAGCAGTACTTC
>.|.|TRBJ1-1|TRBV4-3
CASSQDRGTEAFF
TGCGCCAGCAGCCAAGATCGCGGGACTGAAGCTTTCTTT
>TRBD1|.|TRBJ1-1|TRBV7-9
CASSLDRGTEAFF
TGTGCCAGCAGCCTTGACAGGGGCACTGAAGCTTTCTTT
>.|.|TRBJ2-1|TRBV7-2
CASSLVGGSNEQFF
TGTGCCAGCAGCTTAGTAGGAGGGTCAAATGAGCAGTTCTTC
>.|.|TRBJ2-7|TRBV29-1
CSVARALAYEQYF
TGCAGCGTTGCCAGGGCTCTCGCCTACGAGCAGTACTTC
>TRBD2|.|TRBJ2-7|TRBV13
CASSSRQREDYEQYF
TGTGCCAGCAGCTCCCGGCAGCGGGAGGACTACGAGCAGTACTTC
>.|.|TRBJ2-2|TRBV5-8
CASSSPRAPYGELFF
TGTGCCAGCAGCTCACCGAGGGCCCCCTACGGGGAGCTGTTTTTT
>TRBD1|once|TRBJ1-4|TRBV7-9
CASSSGPGTGGGKLFF
TGTGCCAGCAGCTCTGGTCCCGGGACAGGGGGCGGAAAACTGTTTTTT
>.|.|TRBJ2-7|TRBV11-2
CASSGQGYLGEQYF
TGTGCCAGCAGCGGCCAGGGGTATCTGGGCGAGCAGTACTTC
>.|.|TRBJ1-4|TRBV4-2
CAILTGINEKLFF
TGTGCCATCTTGACGGGGATTAATGAAAAACTGTTTTTT
>TRBD2|.|TRBJ2-1|TRBV7-9
CASSPLGLAFGEQFF
TGTGCCAGCAGCCCACTCGGACTAGCATTTGGTGAGCAGTTCTTC
>.|.|TRBJ1-1|TRBV28
CASSSLGANTEAFF
TGTGCCAGCAGTTCCCTAGGGGCAAACACTGAAGCTTTCTTT
>.|few|TRBJ1-1|TRBV5-1
CASRRDPPGATEAFF
TGCGCCAGCAGGAGAGACCCCCCAGGGGCCACTGAAGCTTTCTTT
>.|.|TRBJ2-2|TRBV9
CASGRGYTGELFF
TGTGCCAGCGGGAGGGGGTACACCGGGGAGCTGTTTTTT
>TRBD2|.|TRBJ2-2|TRBV6-1
CASRAGVNTGELFF
TGTGCCAGCAGGGCGGGGGTAAACACCGGGGAGCTGTTTTTT
>TRBD1|.|TRBJ1-5|TRBV6-1
CASRDRGSNQPQHF
TGTGCCAGCAGGGACAGGGGGAGCAATCAGCCCCAGCATTTT
>TRBD2|once|TRBJ2-1|TRBV4-1
CASSQTGTSGSPRFF
TGCGCCAGCAGCCAAACCGGGACTAGCGGGAGCCCTCGGTTCTTC
>.|.|TRBJ1-2|TRBV7-9
CASSLRDLRDGYTF
TGTGCCAGCAGCTTAAGAGACCTTCGAGATGGCTACACCTTC
>.|once|TRBJ2-3|TRBV18
CASSPLADTQYF
TGTGCCAGCTCACCTTTAGCAGATACGCAGTATTTT
>TRBD1|few|TRBJ1-2|TRBV28
CASSLIGTGSWGYTF
TGTGCCAGCAGTTTAATTGGGACAGGGTCATGGGGCTACACCTTC
>.|.|TRBJ1-2|TRBV7-2
CASSLVGGDGYTF
TGTGCCAGCAGCTTAGTCGGGGGAGATGGCTACACCTTC
>.|.|TRBJ2-4|TRBV14
CASSHRGTGLAKNIQYF
TGTGCCAGCAGCCACCGCGGGACTGGCCTAGCCAAAAACATTCAGTACTTC
>.|once|TRBJ2-7|TRBV7-2
CASSLRVGASYEQYF
TGTGCCAGCAGCCTACGGGTCGGGGCTTCCTACGAGCAGTACTTC
>.|.|TRBJ2-1|TRBV11-1
CASSSGGIYNEQFF
TGTGCCAGCAGCAGTGGCGGGATATACAATGAGCAGTTCTTC
>.|.|TRBJ1-5|TRBV2
CASRTEAANNQPQHF
TGTGCCAGCAGAACGGAGGCCGCCAACAATCAGCCCCAGCATTTT
>TRBD2|.|TRBJ2-7|TRBV5-4
CASSLGPSGRAYEQYF
TGTGCCAGCAGCTTGGGTCCTAGCGGGAGAGCATACGAGCAGTACTTC
>TRBD1|.|TRBJ2-7|TRBV7-6
CASSAGTGAYEQYF
TGTGCCAGCAGCGCCGGGACAGGGGCCTACGAGCAGTACTTC
>.|.|TRBJ2-1|TRBV7-9
CASSSGFYNEQFF
TGTGCCAGCAGCTCAGGGTTTTACAATGAGCAGTTCTTC
>TRBD1|many|TRBJ1-2|TRBV28
CASSLAGQGNYGYTF
TGTGCCAGCAGTTTAGCTGGACAGGGTAACTATGGCTACACCTTC
>.|many|TRBJ1-5|TRBV6-5
CASREGGRSKPQHF
TGTGCCAGCAGGGAGGGCGGCCGGTCGAAGCCCCAGCATTTT
>.|.|TRBJ1-4|TRBV2
CASSEAFWQVGNNEKLFF
TGTGCCAGCAGTGAAGCGTTCTGGCAGGTCGGGAATAATGAAAAACTGTTTTTT
>TRBD1|.|TRBJ1-1|TRBV5-1
CASSTGTGDTNTEAFF
TGCGCCAGCAGCACCGGGACAGGGGACACGAACACTGAAGCTTTCTTT
>.|.|TRBJ2-5|TRBV5-4
CASSLGQAAETQYF
TGTGCCAGCAGCTTGGGACAGGCCGCGGAGACCCAGTACTTC
>TRBD1|.|TRBJ2-3|TRBV4-1
CASSHAQGASTDTQYF
TGCGCCAGCAGCCACGCACAGGGGGCGAGCACAGATACGCAGTATTTT
>.|.|TRBJ1-2|TRBV4-3
CASSQGGAVDGYTF
TGCGCCAGCAGCCAAGGAGGGGCAGTAGACGGCTACACCTTC
>TRBD2|.|TRBJ2-7|TRBV30
CAWSRGGSDGYEQYF
TGTGCCTGGAGTCGTGGCGGGAGCGACGGGTACGAGCAGTACTTC
>.|.|TRBJ2-1|TRBV6-6
CASSYGGGISNEQFF
TGTGCCAGCAGTTACGGGGGCGGGATTAGCAATGAGCAGTTCTTC
>.|.|TRBJ1-1|TRBV4-1
CASSQPRGEPNTEAFF
TGCGCCAGCAGCCAGCCTCGGGGGGAACCGAACACTGAAGCTTTCTTT
>.|.|TRBJ2-7|TRBV28
CASSRPGVHEQYF
TGTGCCAGCAGCCGGCCAGGGGTCCACGAGCAGTACTTC
>.|.|TRBJ1-1|TRBV27
CASALRAGPEAFF
TGTGCCAGCGCCTTGAGGGCGGGCCCTGAAGCTTTCTTT
>TRBD1|.|TRBJ2-5|TRBV27
CASSLSPSATGIVSETQYF
TGTGCCAGCAGTTTATCCCCCTCAGCGACAGGGATAGTGTCGGAGACCCAGTACTTC
>TRBD1|.|TRBJ2-3|TRBV9
CASSAGTGGSDTQYF
TGTGCCAGCAGCGCTGGGACAGGGGGCTCGGATACGCAGTATTTT
>.|.|TRBJ2-3|TRBV2
CASSESSGPPIDTDTQYF
TGTGCCAGCAGTGAAAGCTCTGGCCCCCCCATTGACACAGATACGCAGTATTTT
>TRBD1|.|TRBJ2-2|TRBV7-8
CASSLGQGSRELFF
TGTGCCAGCAGCTTAGGACAGGGGAGCCGGGAGCTGTTTTTT
>.|.|TRBJ2-3|TRBV7-9
CASSSLVAFDTDTQYF
TGTGCCAGCAGCTCGTTGGTAGCCTTTGACACAGATACGCAGTATTTT
>TRBD1|once|TRBJ2-2|TRBV10-3
CAISESPGGVGELFF
TGTGCCATCAGTGAGTCCCCAGGGGGCGTCGGGGAGCTGTTTTTT
>.|.|TRBJ2-7|TRBV14
CASSRGYEQYF
TGTGCCAGCAGCCGAGGGTACGAGCAGTACTTC
>.|once|TRBJ1-2|TRBV6-1
CASSEKEGRVGGYTF
TGTGCCAGCAGTGAAAAGGAGGGCAGGGTAGGAGGCTACACCTTC
>.|.|TRBJ2-7|TRBV7-9
CASRGGYSYEQYF
TGTGCCAGCAGGGGAGGATACTCCTACGAGCAGTACTTC
>.|.|TRBJ2-7|TRBV9
CASSVAGYNYEQYF
TGTGCCAGCAGCGTAGCTGGCTACAACTACGAGCAGTACTTC
>.|once|TRBJ2-7|TRBV6-1
CASSEGWYEQYF
TGTGCCAGCAGTGAAGGGTGGTACGAGCAGTACTTC